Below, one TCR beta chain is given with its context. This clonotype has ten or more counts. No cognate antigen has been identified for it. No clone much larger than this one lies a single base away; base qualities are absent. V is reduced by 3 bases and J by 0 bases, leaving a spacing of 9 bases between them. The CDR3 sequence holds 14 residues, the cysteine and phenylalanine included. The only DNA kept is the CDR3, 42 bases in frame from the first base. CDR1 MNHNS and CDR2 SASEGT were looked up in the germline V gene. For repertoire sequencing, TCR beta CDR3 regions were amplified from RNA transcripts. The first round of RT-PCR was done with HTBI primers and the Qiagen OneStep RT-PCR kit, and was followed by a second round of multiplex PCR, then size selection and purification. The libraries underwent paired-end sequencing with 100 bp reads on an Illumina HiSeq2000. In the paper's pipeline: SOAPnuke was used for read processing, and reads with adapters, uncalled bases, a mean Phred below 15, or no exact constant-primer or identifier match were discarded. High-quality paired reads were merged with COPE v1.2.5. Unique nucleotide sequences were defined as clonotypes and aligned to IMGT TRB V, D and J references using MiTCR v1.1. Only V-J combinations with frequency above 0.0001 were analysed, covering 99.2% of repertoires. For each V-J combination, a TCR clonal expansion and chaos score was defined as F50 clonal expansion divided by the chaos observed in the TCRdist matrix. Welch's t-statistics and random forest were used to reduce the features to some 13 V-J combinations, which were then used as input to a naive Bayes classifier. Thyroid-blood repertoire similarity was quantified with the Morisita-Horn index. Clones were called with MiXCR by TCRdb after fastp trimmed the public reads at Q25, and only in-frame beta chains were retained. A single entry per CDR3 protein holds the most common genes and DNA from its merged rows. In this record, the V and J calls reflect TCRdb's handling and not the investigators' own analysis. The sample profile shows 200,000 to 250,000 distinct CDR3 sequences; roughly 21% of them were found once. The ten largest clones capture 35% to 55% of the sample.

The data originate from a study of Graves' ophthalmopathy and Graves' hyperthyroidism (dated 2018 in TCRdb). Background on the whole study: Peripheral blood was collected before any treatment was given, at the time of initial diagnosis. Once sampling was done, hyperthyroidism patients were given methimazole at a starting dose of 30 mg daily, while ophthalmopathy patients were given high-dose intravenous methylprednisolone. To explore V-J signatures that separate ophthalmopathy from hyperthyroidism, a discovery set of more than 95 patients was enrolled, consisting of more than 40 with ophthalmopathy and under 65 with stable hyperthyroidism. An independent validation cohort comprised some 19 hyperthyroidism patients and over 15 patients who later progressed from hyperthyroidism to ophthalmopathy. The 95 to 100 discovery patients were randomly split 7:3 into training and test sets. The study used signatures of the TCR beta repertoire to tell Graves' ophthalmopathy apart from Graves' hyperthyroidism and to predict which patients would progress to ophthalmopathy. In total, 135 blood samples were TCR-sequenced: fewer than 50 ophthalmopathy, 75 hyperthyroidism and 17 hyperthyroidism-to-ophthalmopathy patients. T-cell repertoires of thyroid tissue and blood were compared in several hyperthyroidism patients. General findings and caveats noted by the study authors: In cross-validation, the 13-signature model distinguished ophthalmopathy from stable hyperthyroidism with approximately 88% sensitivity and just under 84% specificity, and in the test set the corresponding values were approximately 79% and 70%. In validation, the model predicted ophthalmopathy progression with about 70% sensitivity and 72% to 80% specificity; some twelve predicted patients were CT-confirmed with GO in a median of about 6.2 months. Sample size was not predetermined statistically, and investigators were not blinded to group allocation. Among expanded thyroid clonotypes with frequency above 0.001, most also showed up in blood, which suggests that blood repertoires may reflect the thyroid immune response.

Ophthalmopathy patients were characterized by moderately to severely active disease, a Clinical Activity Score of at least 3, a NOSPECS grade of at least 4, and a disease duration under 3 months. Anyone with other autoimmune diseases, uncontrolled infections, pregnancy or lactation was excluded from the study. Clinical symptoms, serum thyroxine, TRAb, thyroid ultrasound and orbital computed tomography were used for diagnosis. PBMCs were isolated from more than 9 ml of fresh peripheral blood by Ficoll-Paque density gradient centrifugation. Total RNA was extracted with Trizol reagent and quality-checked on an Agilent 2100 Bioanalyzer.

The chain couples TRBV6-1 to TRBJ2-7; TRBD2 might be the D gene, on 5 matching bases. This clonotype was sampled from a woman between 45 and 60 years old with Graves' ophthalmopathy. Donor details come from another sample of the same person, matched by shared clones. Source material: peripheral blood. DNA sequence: TGTGCCAGCAGTGACCGGGATCTCTCCTACGAGCAGTACTTC. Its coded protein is CASSDRDLSYEQYF.